Listed below are T cell receptor beta chains from one sample, sequenced in a study of cytomegalovirus exposure and HLA in healthy donors. Profiling relied on immunoSEQ multiplex PCR, and the TCRdb table lists in-frame clones only, not all of them. The sample spans about 150,000 clones; the ten largest clones claim around 1.5%. Source material: PBMCs. The receptors stem from a woman aged 45 to 65 in good health and CMV-seronegative. The CDR3 runs from the conserved cysteine through the conserved F or W. The D gene is left open where the match is weak.

v_gene,d_gene,j_gene,CDR3nt,CDR3aa
TRBV6-4,-,TRBJ2-7,TGTGCCAGCAGGGAACAGGGTTACGAGCAGTACTTC,CASREQGYEQYF
TRBV7-9,-,TRBJ1-4,TGTGCCAGCAGCCCGACAACAACTAATGAAAAACTGTTTTTT,CASSPTTTNEKLFF
TRBV11-2,-,TRBJ1-2,TGTGCCAGCAGCTTAGCGGGGGTAGGGGATGGCTACACCTTC,CASSLAGVGDGYTF
TRBV7-9,-,TRBJ2-2,TGTGCCAGCAGCTTAGTAGGGACTTCCTCTGGGAACACCGGGGAGCTGTTTTTT,CASSLVGTSSGNTGELFF
TRBV5-6,-,TRBJ2-7,TGTGCCAGCAGCTTGGACTATCCCTACGAGCAGTACTTC,CASSLDYPYEQYF
TRBV9,-,TRBJ1-2,TGTGCCAGCAGCGTGAGCGGGGGGATAAACTATGGCTACACCTTC,CASSVSGGINYGYTF
TRBV7-2,TRBD1,TRBJ1-5,TGTGCCAGCAGCTTAACAGGGGGCCATCAGCCCCAGCATTTT,CASSLTGGHQPQHF
TRBV5-6,TRBD1,TRBJ2-7,TGTGCCAGCAATACAGGGGGAATTAGCGAGCAGTACTTC,CASNTGGISEQYF
TRBV29-1,TRBD1,TRBJ2-3,TGCAGCGCGGGGGGACAGGGGCGCACAGATACGCAGTATTTT,CSAGGQGRTDTQYF
TRBV4-2,TRBD1,TRBJ2-3,TGTGCCAGCAGCCCTAGGACAGGGGGGAGCACAGATACGCAGTATTTT,CASSPRTGGSTDTQYF
TRBV4-2,-,TRBJ2-1,TGTGCCAGCAGCCAAGCCATGGGCGGGCTCTCCCGACAGTTCTTC,CASSQAMGGLSRQFF
TRBV11-2,TRBD2,TRBJ2-3,TGTGCCAGCAGCCCGGCTCTAGCGGGACCCCGTATTGATACGCAGTATTTT,CASSPALAGPRIDTQYF
TRBV30,TRBD1,TRBJ2-7,TGTGCCTGGAGTCGGGACAGGAATCTTTACGAGCAGTACTTC,CAWSRDRNLYEQYF
TRBV6-1,TRBD2,TRBJ2-7,TGTGCCAGCATTGGCCAGCGGGGTCCCCACGAGCAGTACTTC,CASIGQRGPHEQYF
TRBV15,TRBD1,TRBJ2-2,TGTGCCACCGGGACAGCAAACACCGGGGAGCTGTTTTTT,CATGTANTGELFF
TRBV6-6,TRBD1,TRBJ1-5,TGTGCCAGCAGTTACCGCCGGACAGGGGTAGCTCAGCCCCAGCATTTT,CASSYRRTGVAQPQHF
TRBV4-2,TRBD2,TRBJ2-1,TGTGCCAGCAGCCAAGATAGCGGAGGGGAGGGGGAGCAGTTCTTC,CASSQDSGGEGEQFF
TRBV29-1,TRBD2,TRBJ2-1,TGCAGCGTGGCCCCCACTAGCGGCAATGAGCAGTTCTTC,CSVAPTSGNEQFF